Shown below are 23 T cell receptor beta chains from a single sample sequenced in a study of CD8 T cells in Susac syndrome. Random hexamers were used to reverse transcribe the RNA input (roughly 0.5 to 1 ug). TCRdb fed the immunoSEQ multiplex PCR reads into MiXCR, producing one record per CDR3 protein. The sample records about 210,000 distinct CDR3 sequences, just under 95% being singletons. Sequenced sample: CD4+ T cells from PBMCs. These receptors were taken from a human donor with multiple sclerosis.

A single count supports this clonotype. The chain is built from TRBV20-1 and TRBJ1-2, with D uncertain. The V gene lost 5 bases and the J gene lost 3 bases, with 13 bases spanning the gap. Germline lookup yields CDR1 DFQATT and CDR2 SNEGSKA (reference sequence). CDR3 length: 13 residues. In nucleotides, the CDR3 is TGCAGTGCTGCCATTTATGGCGACTATGGCTACACCTTC. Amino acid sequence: CSAAIYGDYGYTF.

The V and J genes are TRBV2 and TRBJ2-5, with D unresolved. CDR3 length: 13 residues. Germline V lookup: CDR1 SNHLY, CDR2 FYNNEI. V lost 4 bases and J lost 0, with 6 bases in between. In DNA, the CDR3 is TGTGCCAGCAGTGTGGCATACCAAGAGACCCAGTACTTC. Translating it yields CASSVAYQETQYF.

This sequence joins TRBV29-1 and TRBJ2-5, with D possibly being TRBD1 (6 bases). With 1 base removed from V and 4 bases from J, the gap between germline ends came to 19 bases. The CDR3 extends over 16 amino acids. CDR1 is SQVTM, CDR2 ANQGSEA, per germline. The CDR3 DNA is TGCAGCGTTGAAGCAGGCCCAGGGGTGGTAGGAGAGACCCAGTACTTC. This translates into CSVEAGPGVVGETQYF.

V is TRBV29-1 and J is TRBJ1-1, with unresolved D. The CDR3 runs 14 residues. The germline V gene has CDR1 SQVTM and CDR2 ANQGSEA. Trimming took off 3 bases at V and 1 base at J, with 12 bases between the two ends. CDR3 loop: CSVEGRAPNTEAFF. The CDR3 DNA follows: TGCAGCGTTGAGGGTCGGGCACCGAACACTGAAGCTTTCTTT.

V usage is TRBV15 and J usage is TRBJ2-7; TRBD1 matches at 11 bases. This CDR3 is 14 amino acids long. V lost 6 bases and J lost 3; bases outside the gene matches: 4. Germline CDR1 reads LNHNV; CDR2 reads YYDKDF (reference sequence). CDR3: CATSADRGLYEQYF. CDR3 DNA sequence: TGTGCCACCAGTGCGGACAGGGGGCTCTACGAGCAGTACTTC.

The CDR3 sequence: CASSLSGQGGGYTF. The CDR3 DNA sequence: TGTGCCAGCAGTTTATCGGGGCAGGGCGGCGGCTACACCTTC. The chain uses TRBV27 and TRBJ1-2; possible D gene TRBD1, 5 bases. CDR1 is MNHEY, CDR2 SMNVEV, per germline (reference sequence). This CDR3 is 14 amino acids long. The V end was cut by 0 bases, the J end by 8 bases, with 13 bases between.

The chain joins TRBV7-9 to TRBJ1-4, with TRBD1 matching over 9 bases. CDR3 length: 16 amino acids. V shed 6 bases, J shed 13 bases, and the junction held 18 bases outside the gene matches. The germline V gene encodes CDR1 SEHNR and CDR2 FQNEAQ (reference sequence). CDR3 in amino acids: CASRPNLRDRENVLFF. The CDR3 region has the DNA TGTGCCAGCAGACCCAACCTCCGGGACAGGGAGAACGTACTGTTTTTT.

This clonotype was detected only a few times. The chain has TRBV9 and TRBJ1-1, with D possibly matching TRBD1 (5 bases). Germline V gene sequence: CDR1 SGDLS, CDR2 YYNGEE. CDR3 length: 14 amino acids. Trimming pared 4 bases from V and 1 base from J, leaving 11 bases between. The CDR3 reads CASSLGPANTEAFF. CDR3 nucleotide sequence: TGTGCCAGCAGCCTGGGACCGGCGAACACTGAAGCTTTCTTT.

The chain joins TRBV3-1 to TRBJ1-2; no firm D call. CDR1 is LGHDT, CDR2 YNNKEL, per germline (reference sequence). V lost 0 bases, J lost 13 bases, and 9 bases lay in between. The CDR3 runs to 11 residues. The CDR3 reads CASSQDGGPTF. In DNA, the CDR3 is TGTGCCAGCAGCCAAGACGGAGGGCCCACCTTC.

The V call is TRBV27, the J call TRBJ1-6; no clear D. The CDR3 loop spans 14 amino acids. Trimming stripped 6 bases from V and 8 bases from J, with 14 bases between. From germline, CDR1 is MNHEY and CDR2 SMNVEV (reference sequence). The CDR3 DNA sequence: TGTGCCAGCAGGCTTAATTTCGGCCATTCACCCCTCCACTTT. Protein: CASRLNFGHSPLHF.

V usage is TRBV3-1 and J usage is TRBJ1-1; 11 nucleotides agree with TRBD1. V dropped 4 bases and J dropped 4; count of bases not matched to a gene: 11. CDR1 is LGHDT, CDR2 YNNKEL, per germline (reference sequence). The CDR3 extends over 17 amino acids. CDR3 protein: CASSPRDRGSASTEAFF. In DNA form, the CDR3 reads TGTGCCAGCAGCCCTCGGGACAGGGGGTCGGCAAGCACTGAAGCTTTCTTT.

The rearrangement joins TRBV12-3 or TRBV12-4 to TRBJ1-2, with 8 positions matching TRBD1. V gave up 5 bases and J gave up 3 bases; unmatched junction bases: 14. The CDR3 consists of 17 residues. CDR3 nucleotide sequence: TGTGCCAGCAGTCCGCGAGGGAGACAGGGGACGGACTATGGCTACACCTTC. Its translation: CASSPRGRQGTDYGYTF.

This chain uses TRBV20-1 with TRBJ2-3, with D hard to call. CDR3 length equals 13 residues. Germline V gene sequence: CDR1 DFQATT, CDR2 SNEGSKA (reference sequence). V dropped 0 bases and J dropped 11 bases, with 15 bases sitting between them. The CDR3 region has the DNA TGCAGTGCTAGAGATCGTACCGATATACGGCAGTATTTT. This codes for CSARDRTDIRQYF.

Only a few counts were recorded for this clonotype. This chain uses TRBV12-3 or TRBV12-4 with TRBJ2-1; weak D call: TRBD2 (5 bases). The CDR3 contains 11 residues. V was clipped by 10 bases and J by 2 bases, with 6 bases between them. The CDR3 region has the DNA TGTGCCACCGGGGCCTACAATGAGCAGTTCTTC. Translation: CATGAYNEQFF.

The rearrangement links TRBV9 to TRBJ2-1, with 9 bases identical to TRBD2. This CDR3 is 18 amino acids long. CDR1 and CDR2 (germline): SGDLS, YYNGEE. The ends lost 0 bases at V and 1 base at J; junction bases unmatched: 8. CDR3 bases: TGTGCCAGCAGCGTAGCGCGGGGGGGCCTTTTGTCCTACAATGAGCAGTTCTTC. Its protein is CASSVARGGLLSYNEQFF.

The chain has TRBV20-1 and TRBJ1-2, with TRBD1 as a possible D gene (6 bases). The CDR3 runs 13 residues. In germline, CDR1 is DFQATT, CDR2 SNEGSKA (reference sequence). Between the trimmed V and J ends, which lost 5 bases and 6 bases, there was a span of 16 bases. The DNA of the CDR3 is TGCAGTGCTCCTCGGGGGGGGGCTCATGGCTACACCTTC. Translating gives CSAPRGGAHGYTF.

The CDR3 bases are TGCAGTGCCCTGATGGGGGGAACACACTATGGCTACACCTTC. It is translated as CSALMGGTHYGYTF. The chain recombines TRBV20-1 with TRBJ1-2; TRBD1 might be the D (5 bases). V was trimmed by 6 bases and J by 3 bases, leaving 17 bases between them. This CDR3 has 14 residues. Germline lookup yields CDR1 DFQATT and CDR2 SNEGSKA (reference sequence).

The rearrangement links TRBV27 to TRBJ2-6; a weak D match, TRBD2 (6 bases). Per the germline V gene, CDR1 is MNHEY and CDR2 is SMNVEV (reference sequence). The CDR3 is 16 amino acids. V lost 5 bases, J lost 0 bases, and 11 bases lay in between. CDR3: CASSPRGSSGANVLTF. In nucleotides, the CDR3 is TGTGCCAGCAGTCCGCGGGGAAGCTCTGGGGCCAACGTCCTGACTTTC.

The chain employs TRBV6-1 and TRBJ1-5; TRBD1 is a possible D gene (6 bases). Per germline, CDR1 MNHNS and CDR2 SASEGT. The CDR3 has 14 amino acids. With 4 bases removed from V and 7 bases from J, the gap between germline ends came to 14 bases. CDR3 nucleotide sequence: TGTGCCAGCAGTGCTGGCAGGGGTCGCCAGCCCCAGCATTTT. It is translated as CASSAGRGRQPQHF.

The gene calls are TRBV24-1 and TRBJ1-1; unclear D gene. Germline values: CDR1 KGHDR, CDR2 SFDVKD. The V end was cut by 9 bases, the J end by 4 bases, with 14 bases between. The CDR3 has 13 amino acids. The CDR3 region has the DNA TGTGCCACCCCGAGGGAGTGCCGCACTGAAGCTTTCTTT. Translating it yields CATPRECRTEAFF.

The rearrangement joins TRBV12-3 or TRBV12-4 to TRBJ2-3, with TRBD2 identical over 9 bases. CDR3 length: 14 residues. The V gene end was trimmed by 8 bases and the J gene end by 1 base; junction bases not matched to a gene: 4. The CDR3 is CASGSSGGTDTQYF. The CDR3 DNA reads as TGTGCCAGCGGGTCTAGCGGGGGCACAGATACGCAGTATTTT.

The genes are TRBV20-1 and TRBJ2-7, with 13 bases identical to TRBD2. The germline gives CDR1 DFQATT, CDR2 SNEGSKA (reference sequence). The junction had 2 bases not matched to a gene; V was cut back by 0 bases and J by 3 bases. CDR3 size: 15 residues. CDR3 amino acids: CSARDGTSGIYEQYF. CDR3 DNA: TGCAGTGCTAGAGATGGGACTAGCGGGATCTACGAGCAGTACTTC.

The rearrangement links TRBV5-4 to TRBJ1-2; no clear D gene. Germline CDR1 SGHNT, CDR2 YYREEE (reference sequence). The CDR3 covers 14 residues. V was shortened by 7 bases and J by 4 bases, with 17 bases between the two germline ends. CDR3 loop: CASSAQGGSYGYTF. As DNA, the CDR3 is TGTGCCAGCTCAGCCCAAGGAGGGTCCTATGGCTACACCTTC.